One and the same sample provided the 7 T cell receptor beta chains below, sequenced in a study of shared clonotypes between healthy human individuals. The protocol was immunoSEQ multiplex PCR, while the TCRdb copy is restricted to in-frame clones and leaves out a portion. The sample includes over 2 million clones, around 90% of them seen just once. Sequenced: naive CD4+ T cells from PBMCs. The subset is: CD45RA+ positively selected. The receptors shown here come from a man between 18 and 35 years old in good health. Some clones in this sample may be carry-over from other donors' samples.

The chain joins TRBV4-3 to TRBJ1-4, with D possibly TRBD1 on 6 matching bases. This CDR3 has 15 amino acids. Looked up from germline, CDR1 is LGHNA and CDR2 is YSLEER. V was shortened by 2 bases and J by 6 bases, with 13 bases between the two germline ends. DNA for the CDR3: TGCGCCAGCAGCCAACCTCGGGACAAGCATGAAAAACTGTTTTTT. Its translation: CASSQPRDKHEKLFF.

The chain employs TRBV7-6 and TRBJ2-5; D is possibly TRBD1 (7 bases). Germline loops: CDR1 SGHVS, CDR2 FNYEAQ. V lost 4 bases and J lost 4, with 13 bases in between. This CDR3 is 14 amino acids long. The CDR3 here is CASSSYRGGETQYF. CDR3 in DNA: TGTGCCAGCAGCTCTTACAGGGGAGGAGAGACCCAGTACTTC.

The chain employs TRBV5-6 and TRBJ2-3; weak D call: TRBD2 (5 bases). From germline, CDR1 is SGHDT and CDR2 YYEEEE. V shed 6 bases and J shed 0 bases, with 20 bases lying between them. The CDR3 consists of 17 residues. This chain's CDR3 is CASTPRRGYPSTDTQYF. CDR3 nucleotide sequence: TGTGCCAGCACCCCCCGACGCGGGTACCCTAGCACAGATACGCAGTATTTT.

This rearrangement joins TRBV19 to TRBJ2-2, with a tentative D call TRBD1 (5 bases). The germline CDR1 and CDR2 sequences are LNHDA and SQIVND (reference sequence). This CDR3 is built from 17 residues. The V gene lost 1 base and the J gene lost 5 bases, with 17 bases spanning the gap. The CDR3 region is CASSIVGDPSGTGELFF. The DNA for the CDR3 is TGTGCCAGTAGTATAGTCGGTGACCCCTCAGGGACCGGGGAGCTGTTTTTT.

This clone was detected once. The V gene is TRBV7-9, the J gene TRBJ2-5, with 7 positions matching TRBD1. Near its end, the DNA agrees better with TRBJ2-7, so the J call may be wrong. Germline CDR1 is SEHNR and CDR2 is FQNEAQ (reference sequence). The CDR3 spans 15 residues. In DNA, the CDR3 is TGTGCCAGCAGCTCCTCCCGGGACAGAACCTACGAGCAGTACTTC. It translates to CASSSSRDRTYEQYF.

This clone was found once. J is TRBJ2-1 and V is TRBV11-2; 7 bases are a match to TRBD1. Germline loops: CDR1 SGHAT, CDR2 FQNNGV. After removal of 2 bases from V and 13 bases from J, the junction contained 2 bases not matched to a gene. The CDR3 has 11 residues. Here the CDR3 reads CASSLQGVQFF. In nucleotides, the CDR3 is TGTGCCAGCAGCTTACAGGGGGTTCAGTTCTTC.

As concerns this clone: The sample has other DNA sequences that encode this CDR3 too. The chain employs TRBV7-2 and TRBJ1-5, with TRBD1 matching 7 bases. There are 14 residues in the CDR3. Germline V CDR1 and CDR2: SGHTA, FQGNSA. After removal of 6 bases from V and 2 bases from J, the junction contained 4 bases not matched to a gene. The CDR3 spells CASSSTGGNQPQHF. CDR3 in DNA: TGTGCCAGCAGTTCTACAGGGGGCAATCAGCCCCAGCATTTT.